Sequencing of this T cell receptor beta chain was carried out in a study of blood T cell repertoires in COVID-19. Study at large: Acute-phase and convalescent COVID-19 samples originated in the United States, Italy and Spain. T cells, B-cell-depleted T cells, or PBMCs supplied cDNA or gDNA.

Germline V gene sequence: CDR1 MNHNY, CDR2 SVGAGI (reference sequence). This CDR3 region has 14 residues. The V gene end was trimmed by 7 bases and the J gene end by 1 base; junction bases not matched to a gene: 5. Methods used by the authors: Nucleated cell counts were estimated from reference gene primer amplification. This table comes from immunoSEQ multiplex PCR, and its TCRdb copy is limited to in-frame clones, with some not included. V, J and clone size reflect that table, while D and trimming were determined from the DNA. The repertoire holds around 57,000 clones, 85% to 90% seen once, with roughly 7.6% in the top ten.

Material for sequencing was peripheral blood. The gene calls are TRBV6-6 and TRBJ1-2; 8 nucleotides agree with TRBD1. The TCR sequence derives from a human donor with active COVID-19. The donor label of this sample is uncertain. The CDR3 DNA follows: TGTGCCAGCACCGAGACAGGGGTTAACTATGGCTACACCTTC. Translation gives CASTETGVNYGYTF.